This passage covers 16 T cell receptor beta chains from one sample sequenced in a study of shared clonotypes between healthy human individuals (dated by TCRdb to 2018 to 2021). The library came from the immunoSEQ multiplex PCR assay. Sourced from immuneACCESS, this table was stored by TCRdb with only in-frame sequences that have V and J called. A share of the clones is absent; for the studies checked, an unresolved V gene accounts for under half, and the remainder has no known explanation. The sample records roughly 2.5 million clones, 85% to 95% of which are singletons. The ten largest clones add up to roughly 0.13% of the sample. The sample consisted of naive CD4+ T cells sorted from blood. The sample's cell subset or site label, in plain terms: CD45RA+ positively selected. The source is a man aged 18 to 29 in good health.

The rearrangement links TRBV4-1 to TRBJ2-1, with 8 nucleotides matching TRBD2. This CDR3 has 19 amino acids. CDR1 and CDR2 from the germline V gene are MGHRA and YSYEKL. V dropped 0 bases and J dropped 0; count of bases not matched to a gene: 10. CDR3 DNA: TGCGCCAGCAGCCAAGAAGGTAGCGGGACTGCCGGCTCCTACAATGAGCAGTTCTTC. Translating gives CASSQEGSGTAGSYNEQFF.

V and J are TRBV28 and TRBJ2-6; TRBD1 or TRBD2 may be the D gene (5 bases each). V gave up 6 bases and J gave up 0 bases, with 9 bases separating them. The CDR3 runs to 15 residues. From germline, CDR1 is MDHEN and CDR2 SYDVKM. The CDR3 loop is CASSRGASGANVLTF. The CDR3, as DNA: TGTGCCAGCAGCCGGGGCGCCTCTGGGGCCAACGTCCTGACTTTC.

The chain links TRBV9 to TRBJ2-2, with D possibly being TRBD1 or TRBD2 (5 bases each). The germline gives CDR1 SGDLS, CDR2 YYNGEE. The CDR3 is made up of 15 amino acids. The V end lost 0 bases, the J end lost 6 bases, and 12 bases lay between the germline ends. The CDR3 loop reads CASSVAGRSSGELFF. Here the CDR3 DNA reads TGTGCCAGCAGCGTAGCAGGGAGAAGTTCCGGGGAGCTGTTTTTT.

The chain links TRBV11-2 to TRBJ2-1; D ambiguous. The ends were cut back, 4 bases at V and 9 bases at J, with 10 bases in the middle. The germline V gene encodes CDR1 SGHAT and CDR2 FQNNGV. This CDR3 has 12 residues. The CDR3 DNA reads TGTGCCAGCAGCTCGGAGATCGGTGAGCAGTTCTTC. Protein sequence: CASSSEIGEQFF.

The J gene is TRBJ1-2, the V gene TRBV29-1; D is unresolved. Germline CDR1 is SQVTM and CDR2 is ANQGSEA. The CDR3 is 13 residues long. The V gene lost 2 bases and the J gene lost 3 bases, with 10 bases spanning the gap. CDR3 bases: TGCAGCGTTGAAAAGTGGGGAGACTATGGCTACACCTTC. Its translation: CSVEKWGDYGYTF.

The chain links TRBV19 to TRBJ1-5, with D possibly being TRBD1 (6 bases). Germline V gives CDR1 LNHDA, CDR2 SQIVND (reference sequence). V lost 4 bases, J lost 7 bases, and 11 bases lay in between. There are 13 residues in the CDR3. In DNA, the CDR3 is TGTGCCAGTAGTAGGGGGGCGGGACAGCCCCAGCATTTT. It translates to CASSRGAGQPQHF.

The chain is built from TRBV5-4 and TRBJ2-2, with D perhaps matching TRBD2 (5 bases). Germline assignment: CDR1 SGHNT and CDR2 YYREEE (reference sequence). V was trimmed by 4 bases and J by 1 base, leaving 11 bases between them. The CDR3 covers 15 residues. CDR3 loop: CASSPRGVNTGELFF. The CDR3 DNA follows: TGTGCCAGCAGCCCCCGGGGTGTGAACACCGGGGAGCTGTTTTTT.

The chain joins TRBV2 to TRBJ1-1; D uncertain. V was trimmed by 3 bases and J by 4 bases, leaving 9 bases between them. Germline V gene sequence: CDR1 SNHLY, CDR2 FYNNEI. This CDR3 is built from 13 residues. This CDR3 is CASSEKRGTEAFF. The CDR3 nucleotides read TGTGCCAGCAGTGAGAAACGGGGCACTGAAGCTTTCTTT.

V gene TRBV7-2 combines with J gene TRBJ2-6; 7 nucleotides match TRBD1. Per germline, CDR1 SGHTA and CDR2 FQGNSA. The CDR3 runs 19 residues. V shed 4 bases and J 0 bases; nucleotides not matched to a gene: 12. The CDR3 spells CASSSRSGQDISGANVLTF. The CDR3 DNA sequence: TGTGCCAGCAGCTCTCGCTCCGGACAGGACATCTCTGGGGCCAACGTCCTGACTTTC.

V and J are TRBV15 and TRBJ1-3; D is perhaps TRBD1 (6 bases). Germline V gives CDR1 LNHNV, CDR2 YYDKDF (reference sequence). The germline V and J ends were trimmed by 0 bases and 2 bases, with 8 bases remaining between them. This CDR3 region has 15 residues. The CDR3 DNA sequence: TGTGCCACCAGCAGAGAGGGGGGCCCTGGAAACACCATATATTTT. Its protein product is CATSREGGPGNTIYF.

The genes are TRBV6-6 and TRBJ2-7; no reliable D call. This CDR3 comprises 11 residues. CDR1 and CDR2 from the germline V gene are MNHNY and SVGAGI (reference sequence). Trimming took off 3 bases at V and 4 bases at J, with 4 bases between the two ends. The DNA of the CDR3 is TGTGCCAGCAGTTATCGGTACGAGCAGTACTTC. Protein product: CASSYRYEQYF.

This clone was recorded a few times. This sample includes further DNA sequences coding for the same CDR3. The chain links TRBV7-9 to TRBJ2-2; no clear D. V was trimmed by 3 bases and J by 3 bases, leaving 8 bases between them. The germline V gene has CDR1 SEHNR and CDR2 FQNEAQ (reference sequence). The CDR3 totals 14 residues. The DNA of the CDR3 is TGTGCCAGCAGCTTGCAAGGAGACACCGGGGAGCTGTTTTTT. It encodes CASSLQGDTGELFF.

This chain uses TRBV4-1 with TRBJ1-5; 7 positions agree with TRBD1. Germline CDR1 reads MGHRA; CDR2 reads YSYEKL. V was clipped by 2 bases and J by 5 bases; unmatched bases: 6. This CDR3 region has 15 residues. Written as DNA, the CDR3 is TGCGCCAGCAGCCAAAGCAGGGGGAAGGATCAGCCCCAGCATTTT. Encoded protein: CASSQSRGKDQPQHF.

Here the CDR3 DNA reads TGTGCCAGCAGCTGGGCAGGGAGTGGTGAAAAACTGTTTTTT. The encoded protein is CASSWAGSGEKLFF. The chain recombines TRBV28 with TRBJ1-4; the D gene is possibly TRBD1 (5 bases). CDR3 length: 14 residues. Trimming pared 6 bases from V and 7 bases from J, leaving 15 bases between. Per the germline V gene, CDR1 is MDHEN and CDR2 is SYDVKM.

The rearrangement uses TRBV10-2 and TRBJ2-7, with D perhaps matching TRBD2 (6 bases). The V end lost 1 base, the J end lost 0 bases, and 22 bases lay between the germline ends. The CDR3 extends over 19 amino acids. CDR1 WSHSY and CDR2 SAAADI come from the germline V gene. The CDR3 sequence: CASSEFGGGLILSSYEQYF. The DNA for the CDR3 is TGCGCCAGCAGTGAGTTTGGGGGAGGTCTTATCCTGAGCTCCTACGAGCAGTACTTC.

CDR3 sequence reads: CASSLTRLSTDTQYF. DNA for the CDR3: TGCGCCAGCAGCTTGACTCGACTCAGCACAGATACGCAGTATTTT. The rearrangement joins TRBV4-1 to TRBJ2-3; D remains unclear. Trimming took 5 bases from V and 0 from J, leaving 12 bases between them. Germline-derived CDR1 and CDR2 are MGHRA and YSYEKL. The CDR3 extends over 15 amino acids.